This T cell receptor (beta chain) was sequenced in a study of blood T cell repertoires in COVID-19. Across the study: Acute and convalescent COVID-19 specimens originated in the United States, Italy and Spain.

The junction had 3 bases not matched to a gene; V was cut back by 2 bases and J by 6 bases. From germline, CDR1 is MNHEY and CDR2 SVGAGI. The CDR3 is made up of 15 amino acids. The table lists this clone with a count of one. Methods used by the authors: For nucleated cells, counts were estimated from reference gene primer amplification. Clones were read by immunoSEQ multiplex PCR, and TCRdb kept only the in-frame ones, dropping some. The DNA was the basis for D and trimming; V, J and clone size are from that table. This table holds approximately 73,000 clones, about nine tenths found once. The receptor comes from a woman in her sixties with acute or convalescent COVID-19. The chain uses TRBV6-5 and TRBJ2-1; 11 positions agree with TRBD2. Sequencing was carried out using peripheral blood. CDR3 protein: CASSYRLAGSNEQFF. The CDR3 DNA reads TGTGCCAGCAGTTACCGACTAGCGGGGTCCAATGAGCAGTTCTTC.